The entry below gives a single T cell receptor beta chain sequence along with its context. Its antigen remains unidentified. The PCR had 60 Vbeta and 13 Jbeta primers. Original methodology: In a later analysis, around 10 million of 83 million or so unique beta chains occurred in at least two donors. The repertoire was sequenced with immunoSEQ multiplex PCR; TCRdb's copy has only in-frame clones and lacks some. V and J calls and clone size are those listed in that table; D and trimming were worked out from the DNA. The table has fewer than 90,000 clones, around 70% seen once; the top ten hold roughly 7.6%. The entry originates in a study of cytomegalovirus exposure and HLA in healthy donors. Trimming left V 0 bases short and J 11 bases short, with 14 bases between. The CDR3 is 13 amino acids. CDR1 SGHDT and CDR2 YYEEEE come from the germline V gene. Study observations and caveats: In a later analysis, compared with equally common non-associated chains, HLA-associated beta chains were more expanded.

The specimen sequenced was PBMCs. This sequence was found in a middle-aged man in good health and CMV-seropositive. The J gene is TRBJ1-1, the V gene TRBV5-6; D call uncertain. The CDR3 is CASSLDRTRRAFF. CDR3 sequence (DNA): TGTGCCAGCAGCTTGGATAGGACCCGGAGGGCTTTCTTT. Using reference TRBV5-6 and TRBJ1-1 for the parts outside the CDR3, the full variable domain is DAGVTQSPTHLIKTRGQQVTLRCSPKSGHDTVSWYQQALGQGPQFIFQYYEEEERQRGNFPDRFSGHQFPNYSSELNVNALLLGDSALYLCASSLDRTRRAFFGQGTRLTVV.